Sequencing of this T cell receptor (beta chain) was carried out in a study of early T cells in non-severe SARS-CoV-2 infection. Study as a whole: The input, bulk RNA from unsorted whole blood, was sequenced, and chains were unpaired.

Unique molecular identifiers were attached to individual cDNA molecules. In TCRdb, the 5' RACE reads were re-called with MiXCR into one record per CDR3 protein. The sample yields about 90,000 distinct CDR3 sequences, 10% to 15% seen once. The TCR was taken from an adult who was a healthcare worker with PCR-confirmed SARS-CoV-2 infection or an uninfected control (not recorded which). Sequencing was performed on whole blood, taken at baseline.

The CDR3 DNA reads TGCAGTGCTAGAGAGAACGGGAGGGGAGAAAACATTCAGTACTTC. It specifies CSARENGRGENIQYF. The rearrangement uses TRBV20-1 and TRBJ2-4; 8 bases line up with TRBD2. Germline trimming cut 0 bases from V and 5 bases from J; bases unmatched to any gene: 6. Germline V lookup: CDR1 DFQATT, CDR2 SNEGSKA (reference sequence). The length of the CDR3 is 15 residues.